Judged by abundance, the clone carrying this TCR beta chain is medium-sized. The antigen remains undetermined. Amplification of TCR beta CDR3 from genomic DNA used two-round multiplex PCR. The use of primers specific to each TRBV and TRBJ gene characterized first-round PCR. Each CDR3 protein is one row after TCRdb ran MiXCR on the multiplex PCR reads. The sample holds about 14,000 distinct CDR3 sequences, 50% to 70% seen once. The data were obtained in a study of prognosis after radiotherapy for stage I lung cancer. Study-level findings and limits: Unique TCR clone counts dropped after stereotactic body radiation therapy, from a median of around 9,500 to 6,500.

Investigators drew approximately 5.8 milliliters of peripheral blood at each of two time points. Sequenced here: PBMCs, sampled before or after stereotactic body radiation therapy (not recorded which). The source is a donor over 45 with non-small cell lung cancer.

In nucleotides, the CDR3 is TGCAGTGCTAGAGATTTCGTAGGGAAAAATGAGCAGTTCTTC. Its protein is CSARDFVGKNEQFF. V usage is TRBV20-1 and J usage is TRBJ2-1; D unclear. Trimming removed 0 bases at V and 7 bases at J, with 13 bases between. The CDR3 is 14 residues long. CDR1 and CDR2 (germline): DFQATT, SNEGSKA (reference sequence).